This T cell receptor (beta chain) stems from a study of blood T cells in healthy people across ages (dated by TCRdb to about 2015). A note on the overall study: In model experiments, roughly one uniquely barcoded TCR beta cDNA molecule per two T cells was captured by template switching. To track age-related changes in TCR beta repertoire diversity, the study relied on deep sequencing normalized with unique cDNA molecular identifiers. The donors were split into four age groups: young (average about 16 years), middle-aged (about 40), aged (about 56) and long-lived (82). To avoid experimental bias, donors of different ages were distributed randomly across sequencing lanes. Using the same blood draw, the study looked at two additional independent replicas of 1 million unique cDNA reads for two donors, one aged 18 to 30 and the other aged 80 or older. What the authors observed across the whole study: Since profiling was done on bulk unsorted PBMCs, naive and antigen-experienced compartments could not be conclusively compared. As age increased, observed TCR beta diversity per million T cells dropped in a roughly linear way, and a significant reduction was already evident by age about 40. The CMV infection status of donors was not known, potentially confounding age-related changes in expanded clonotypes. Estimates of total diversity from one million sequenced T cells were regarded as lower bounds and underestimates. The long-lived group showed more naive CD4+ T cells, fewer expanded clones and increased TCR diversity than the aged group, suggesting age selection. A strong correlation was found between observed TCR beta diversity and the percentage of naive T cells measured by flow cytometry.

The library was prepared using 5' RACE. Sequenced using an Illumina HiSeq 2500. A second PCR of roughly 7 to 12 cycles was run with a J-beta primer mix and a sample-barcoded 5' primer. Each TCR beta cDNA molecule received a unique molecular identifier from a template-switch 5' adaptor carrying 12 random nucleotides. Each sample yielded at least 2.5 million CDR3-containing paired-end reads. All of the RNA was converted into first-strand cDNA using the Mint cDNA synthesis kit, with a TRBC-specific oligonucleotide serving as the primer. All cDNA was treated with uracil-DNA glycosylase and then went through a first 18-cycle PCR with the universal primers M1SS and BC2_uni_R. In the original analysis: Each sample was normalized by randomly selecting 1 million high-quality reads, each carrying a distinct molecular identifier. Reads with shared molecular identifiers were discarded instead of being binned into consensus sequences. MiTCR, set to a Q25 quality threshold and the strictest error-elimination algorithm, was used for CDR3 identification, clonotype clustering and error correction. A nonparametric unseen species model with Euler transformation was used to estimate a lower bound on total TCR beta diversity. TCRdb redid the processing of the public reads, applying fastp at Q25 and MiXCR, and retained in-frame beta chains. Identical CDR3 proteins give one entry, which carries the most common genes and DNA. The V and J calls, along with clone size, are taken from TCRdb and not from the paper's own processing. The sample table lists 1.4 million or so distinct CDR3 sequences, under 55% of them with a count of one. Jointly, the top ten make up under 5% of the sample.

Worth noting for this clonotype: The antigen this receptor binds is unknown. Per-nucleotide qualities are absent, and no much larger clonotype sits a single base away.

The donors were 40 or so Caucasian individuals from Russia, aged 6 to 90 years, who were systemically healthy. Each donor gave around 9.5 milliliters of peripheral blood, collected into EDTA-treated Vacutainer tubes. Ficoll-Paque density-gradient centrifugation was used to isolate PBMCs, with at least 6.5 million per sample. Total RNA, at least 5.5 micrograms per sample, was extracted from PBMCs with Trizol reagent. For every donor, an aliquot of PBMCs went through flow cytometry to measure the percentages of naive CD45RAhigh/CD27high T cells. The receptor was isolated from a woman younger than 30 in good health. The sequencing input was blood.

DNA sequence: TGTGCCAGCAGGCCCGCAGGCGGACCTAGCACAGATACGCAGTATTTT. Translated, this gives CASRPAGGPSTDTQYF. The chain is made from TRBV25-1 and TRBJ2-3, with no D gene named confidently. The cysteine opens and the phenylalanine closes a CDR3 of 16 amino acids. Left in the record is the CDR3 DNA by itself, 48 bases read in frame from the first base. CDR1 and CDR2 (MGHDK, SYGVNS) derive from the germline V gene. V is clipped by 6 bases and J by 0 bases, and the sequence between their germline boundaries is 16 bases long.